Each of the 9 T cell receptor beta chains below was sequenced from the same sample in a study of response to subunit inactivated influenza vaccine. TCRdb reanalysed the RT-PCR reads using MiXCR and keeps one entry per CDR3 protein. The sample records roughly 700,000 distinct CDR3 sequences, approximately 15% being singletons. The material was PBMCs from blood, obtained about 12 days after vaccination. The source of these receptors is a man aged 45 to 65 who received an inactivated influenza vaccine.

The V call is TRBV30, the J call TRBJ2-5; D possibly corresponds to TRBD1 (6 bases). The V end lost 1 base, the J end lost 5 bases, and 17 bases lay between the germline ends. CDR1 and CDR2 from the germline V gene are GTSNPN and SVGIG (reference sequence). The CDR3 has 15 residues. CDR3 nucleotides: TGTGCCTGGAGTGGAAAAACAGGGCAGCGGGAGACCCAGTACTTC. Protein: CAWSGKTGQRETQYF.

This clonotype was recorded a few times. This chain joins TRBV7-9 and TRBJ1-3; D is ambiguous. V was shortened by 3 bases and J by 3 bases, with 6 bases between the two germline ends. Germline V gene lookup returns CDR1 SEHNR and CDR2 FQNEAQ (reference sequence). The CDR3 runs to 13 residues. The CDR3 DNA sequence: TGTGCCAGCAGCTTGGGTGGTGGAAACACCATATATTTT. It specifies CASSLGGGNTIYF.

A few counts support this clonotype. This chain connects TRBV28 to TRBJ2-1, with D uncertain. The CDR3 covers 15 residues. Trimming cost V 3 bases and J 5 bases, with 14 bases left between them. Per germline, CDR1 MDHEN and CDR2 SYDVKM. In nucleotides, the CDR3 is TGTGCCAGCAGTTTGCTGAGACTCCGAAACAATGAGCAGTTCTTC. Its translation: CASSLLRLRNNEQFF.

The chain uses TRBV15 and TRBJ2-1; TRBD2 matches 8 bases. The germline CDR1 and CDR2 sequences are LNHNV and YYDKDF (reference sequence). The length of the CDR3 is 16 residues. J lost 4 bases, V lost 0 bases, and 5 bases had no gene match. In DNA form, the CDR3 reads TGTGCCACCAGCAGAGATGAGTCTAGCGGGTACAATGAGCAGTTCTTC. It specifies CATSRDESSGYNEQFF. The full variable domain, rest sourced from reference TRBV15 and TRBJ2-1, is DAMVIQNPRYQVTQFGKPVTLSCSQTLNHNVMYWYQQKSSQAPKLLFHYYDKDFNNEADTPDNFQSRRPNTSFCFLDIRSPGLGDTAMYLCATSRDESSGYNEQFFGPGTRLTVL.

This clonotype was recorded many times. The chain has TRBV25-1 and TRBJ1-2, with D hard to call. This CDR3 is 15 amino acids long. Germline CDR1 reads MGHDK; CDR2 reads SYGVNS. V lost 3 bases, J lost 4 bases, and 15 bases lay in between. The DNA of the CDR3 is TGTGCCAGCAGTGACCCTAACGCAGGCAGCTATGGCTACACCTTC. It is translated as CASSDPNAGSYGYTF.

Ten or more counts support this clonotype. The chain joins TRBV6-5 to TRBJ2-1; D is unclear. CDR3 size: 12 residues. The V and J ends lost 5 bases and 7 bases respectively, with 9 bases between them. The germline V gene encodes CDR1 MNHEY and CDR2 SVGAGI. The CDR3 spells CASSAAGNEQFF. CDR3 sequence (DNA): TGTGCCAGCAGTGCGGCCGGTAATGAGCAGTTCTTC.

The table lists this clonotype with a few counts. The CDR3 DNA sequence: TGCGCCAGCAGACTCGATCATAAAATGAACACTGAAGCTTTCTTT. The encoded protein is CASRLDHKMNTEAFF. This chain connects TRBV4-3 to TRBJ1-1; D is ambiguous. Germline lookup yields CDR1 LGHNA and CDR2 YSLEER. There are 15 residues in the CDR3. Trimming shortened V by 6 bases and J by 0 bases, and 14 bases separated the two germline ends.

The chain has TRBV7-9 and TRBJ2-4; D remains ambiguous. The CDR3 has 13 residues. Germline V gene lookup returns CDR1 SEHNR and CDR2 FQNEAQ (reference sequence). With 4 bases removed from V and 5 bases from J, the gap between germline ends came to 9 bases. The CDR3 spells CASSSDGENIQYF. DNA for the CDR3: TGTGCCAGCAGCTCTGACGGAGAAAACATTCAGTACTTC. Using reference TRBV7-9 and TRBJ2-4 for the parts outside the CDR3, the full variable domain is DTGVSQNPRHKITKRGQNVTFRCDPISEHNRLYWYRQTLGQGPEFLTYFQNEAQLEKSRLLSDRFSAERPKGSFSTLEIQRTEQGDSAMYLCASSSDGENIQYFGAGTRLSVL.

The rearrangement uses TRBV11-2 and TRBJ2-7, with 10 bases fitting TRBD2. With 0 bases clipped from V and 5 bases from J, the junction kept 7 bases outside the gene matches. From germline, CDR1 is SGHAT and CDR2 FQNNGV. This CDR3 is 16 amino acids long. CDR3 amino acids: CASSLDLASGGHEQYF. CDR3 coding DNA: TGTGCCAGCAGCTTAGATTTGGCTAGCGGGGGTCACGAGCAGTACTTC.